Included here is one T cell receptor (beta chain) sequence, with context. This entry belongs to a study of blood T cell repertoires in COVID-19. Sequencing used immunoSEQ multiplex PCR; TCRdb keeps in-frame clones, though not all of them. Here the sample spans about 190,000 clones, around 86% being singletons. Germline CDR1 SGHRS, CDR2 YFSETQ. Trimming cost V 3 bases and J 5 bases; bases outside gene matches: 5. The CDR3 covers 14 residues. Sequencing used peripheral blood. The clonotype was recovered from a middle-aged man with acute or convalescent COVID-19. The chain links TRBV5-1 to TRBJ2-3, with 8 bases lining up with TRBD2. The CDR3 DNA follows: TGCGCCAGCAGCTCGGGAGGGGTAGGAGATACGCAGTATTTT. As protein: CASSSGGVGDTQYF.